Listed below are T cell receptor beta chains from one sample, sequenced in a study of synovial regulatory T cells in juvenile arthritis. The repertoire was sequenced with immunoSEQ multiplex PCR; TCRdb's copy has only in-frame clones and lacks some. The specimen's table records around 10,000 clones. Sequencing used Treg cells from blood. The receptors come from a donor aged 2-35 years with juvenile idiopathic arthritis. The CDR3 runs from the conserved cysteine through the conserved F or W. Expanded clones are given a class, and other clones once, few, many or no size at all.

>TRBV5-4|NA|TRBJ1-4|14
CASGQGATNEKLFF
>TRBV6-6|NA|TRBJ1-5|14
CASSRTQASQPQHF
>TRBV7-9|NA|TRBJ1-1|13
CATLTVGNTEAFF
>TRBV5-1|NA|TRBJ1-1|14
CASSLVAPNTEAFF
>TRBV28|NA|TRBJ1-5|14
CASSTGWGNQPQHF
>TRBV19|NA|TRBJ2-6|15
CASSIWGAGANVLTF
>TRBV6-6|NA|TRBJ2-1|14
CASRFRTENNEQFF
>TRBV10-3|NA|TRBJ1-1|15
CAISAGAAGDTEAFF
>TRBV4-2|NA|TRBJ1-5|14
CASSPNSGEQPQHF
>TRBV6-5|NA|TRBJ2-7|15
CASSYSGDRSYEQYF
>TRBV2|NA|TRBJ1-2|17
CASSERYRVSLNYGYTF
>TRBV7-4|NA|TRBJ1-3|16
CASSETGPSSGNTIYF
>TRBV10-3|NA|TRBJ2-4|13
CATRAQAKNIQYF
>TRBV7-9|NA|TRBJ1-3|13
CASRTVDGNTIYF
>TRBV4-3|NA|TRBJ1-6|18
CASSQVAGQGTYNSPLHF
>TRBV6-6|medium-sized|TRBJ2-5|13
CASSGNPRETQYF
>TRBV28|NA|TRBJ1-2|12
CASSLSLYGYTF
>TRBV7-2|NA|TRBJ2-7|13
CASSFAATHEQYF